This is a list of T cell receptor beta chains from one sample in a study of blood T cell repertoires in COVID-19. The protocol was immunoSEQ multiplex PCR, while the TCRdb copy is restricted to in-frame clones and leaves out a portion. The sample contains under 200,000 clones, 88% of which appear only once. Sequences were obtained from peripheral blood. Every receptor here comes from a man between 18 and 35 years old with active or convalescent COVID-19. The CDR3 runs from the conserved cysteine through the conserved F or W. D genes are given only for firm matches. Expanded clones are given a class, and other clones once, few, many or no size at all.

d_call: TRBD1; j_call: TRBJ2-2; clone_size: once; v_call: TRBV6-1; cdr3_length: 15; cdr3_aa: CASSPRDRGLGELFF; cdr3_nt: TGTGCCAGCAGTCCCCGGGACAGGGGGCTGGGGGAGCTGTTTTTT
d_call: TRBD2; j_call: TRBJ2-3; clone_size: .; v_call: TRBV2; cdr3_length: 14; cdr3_aa: CASRVSGSTDTQYF; cdr3_nt: TGTGCCAGCAGAGTTAGCGGGAGTACGGATACGCAGTATTTT
d_call: TRBD1; j_call: TRBJ1-1; clone_size: .; v_call: TRBV19; cdr3_length: 12; cdr3_aa: CASSILGGAAFF; cdr3_nt: TGTGCCAGTAGTATTTTAGGGGGCGCAGCTTTCTTT
d_call: .; j_call: TRBJ1-3; clone_size: .; v_call: TRBV5-1; cdr3_length: 14; cdr3_aa: CASSLTVSGNTIYF; cdr3_nt: TGCGCCAGCAGCTTAACGGTTTCTGGAAACACCATATATTTT
d_call: TRBD2; j_call: TRBJ2-5; clone_size: .; v_call: TRBV5-4; cdr3_length: 16; cdr3_aa: CASSSGLAGAQETQYF; cdr3_nt: TGTGCCAGCAGCTCGGGACTAGCGGGGGCTCAAGAGACCCAGTACTTC
d_call: TRBD2; j_call: TRBJ2-1; clone_size: .; v_call: TRBV9; cdr3_length: 16; cdr3_aa: CASSIQGLASYNEQFF; cdr3_nt: TGTGCCAGCAGCATCCAGGGACTAGCGAGCTACAATGAGCAGTTCTTC
d_call: TRBD1; j_call: TRBJ1-1; clone_size: .; v_call: TRBV6-5; cdr3_length: 14; cdr3_aa: CASKKGQGNTEAFF; cdr3_nt: TGTGCCAGCAAGAAGGGACAGGGGAACACTGAAGCTTTCTTT
d_call: .; j_call: TRBJ2-1; clone_size: .; v_call: TRBV6-2/TRBV6-3; cdr3_length: 12; cdr3_aa: CASSLLSDEQFF; cdr3_nt: TGTGCCAGCAGTTTATTGTCGGATGAGCAGTTCTTC
d_call: TRBD1; j_call: TRBJ1-1; clone_size: .; v_call: TRBV2; cdr3_length: 14; cdr3_aa: CASRRDRGQTEAFF; cdr3_nt: TGTGCCAGCCGAAGGGACAGGGGGCAGACTGAAGCTTTCTTT
d_call: TRBD2; j_call: TRBJ2-3; clone_size: .; v_call: TRBV19; cdr3_length: 14; cdr3_aa: CASSRDYNTDTQYF; cdr3_nt: TGTGCCAGTAGTAGGGACTATAACACAGATACGCAGTATTTT